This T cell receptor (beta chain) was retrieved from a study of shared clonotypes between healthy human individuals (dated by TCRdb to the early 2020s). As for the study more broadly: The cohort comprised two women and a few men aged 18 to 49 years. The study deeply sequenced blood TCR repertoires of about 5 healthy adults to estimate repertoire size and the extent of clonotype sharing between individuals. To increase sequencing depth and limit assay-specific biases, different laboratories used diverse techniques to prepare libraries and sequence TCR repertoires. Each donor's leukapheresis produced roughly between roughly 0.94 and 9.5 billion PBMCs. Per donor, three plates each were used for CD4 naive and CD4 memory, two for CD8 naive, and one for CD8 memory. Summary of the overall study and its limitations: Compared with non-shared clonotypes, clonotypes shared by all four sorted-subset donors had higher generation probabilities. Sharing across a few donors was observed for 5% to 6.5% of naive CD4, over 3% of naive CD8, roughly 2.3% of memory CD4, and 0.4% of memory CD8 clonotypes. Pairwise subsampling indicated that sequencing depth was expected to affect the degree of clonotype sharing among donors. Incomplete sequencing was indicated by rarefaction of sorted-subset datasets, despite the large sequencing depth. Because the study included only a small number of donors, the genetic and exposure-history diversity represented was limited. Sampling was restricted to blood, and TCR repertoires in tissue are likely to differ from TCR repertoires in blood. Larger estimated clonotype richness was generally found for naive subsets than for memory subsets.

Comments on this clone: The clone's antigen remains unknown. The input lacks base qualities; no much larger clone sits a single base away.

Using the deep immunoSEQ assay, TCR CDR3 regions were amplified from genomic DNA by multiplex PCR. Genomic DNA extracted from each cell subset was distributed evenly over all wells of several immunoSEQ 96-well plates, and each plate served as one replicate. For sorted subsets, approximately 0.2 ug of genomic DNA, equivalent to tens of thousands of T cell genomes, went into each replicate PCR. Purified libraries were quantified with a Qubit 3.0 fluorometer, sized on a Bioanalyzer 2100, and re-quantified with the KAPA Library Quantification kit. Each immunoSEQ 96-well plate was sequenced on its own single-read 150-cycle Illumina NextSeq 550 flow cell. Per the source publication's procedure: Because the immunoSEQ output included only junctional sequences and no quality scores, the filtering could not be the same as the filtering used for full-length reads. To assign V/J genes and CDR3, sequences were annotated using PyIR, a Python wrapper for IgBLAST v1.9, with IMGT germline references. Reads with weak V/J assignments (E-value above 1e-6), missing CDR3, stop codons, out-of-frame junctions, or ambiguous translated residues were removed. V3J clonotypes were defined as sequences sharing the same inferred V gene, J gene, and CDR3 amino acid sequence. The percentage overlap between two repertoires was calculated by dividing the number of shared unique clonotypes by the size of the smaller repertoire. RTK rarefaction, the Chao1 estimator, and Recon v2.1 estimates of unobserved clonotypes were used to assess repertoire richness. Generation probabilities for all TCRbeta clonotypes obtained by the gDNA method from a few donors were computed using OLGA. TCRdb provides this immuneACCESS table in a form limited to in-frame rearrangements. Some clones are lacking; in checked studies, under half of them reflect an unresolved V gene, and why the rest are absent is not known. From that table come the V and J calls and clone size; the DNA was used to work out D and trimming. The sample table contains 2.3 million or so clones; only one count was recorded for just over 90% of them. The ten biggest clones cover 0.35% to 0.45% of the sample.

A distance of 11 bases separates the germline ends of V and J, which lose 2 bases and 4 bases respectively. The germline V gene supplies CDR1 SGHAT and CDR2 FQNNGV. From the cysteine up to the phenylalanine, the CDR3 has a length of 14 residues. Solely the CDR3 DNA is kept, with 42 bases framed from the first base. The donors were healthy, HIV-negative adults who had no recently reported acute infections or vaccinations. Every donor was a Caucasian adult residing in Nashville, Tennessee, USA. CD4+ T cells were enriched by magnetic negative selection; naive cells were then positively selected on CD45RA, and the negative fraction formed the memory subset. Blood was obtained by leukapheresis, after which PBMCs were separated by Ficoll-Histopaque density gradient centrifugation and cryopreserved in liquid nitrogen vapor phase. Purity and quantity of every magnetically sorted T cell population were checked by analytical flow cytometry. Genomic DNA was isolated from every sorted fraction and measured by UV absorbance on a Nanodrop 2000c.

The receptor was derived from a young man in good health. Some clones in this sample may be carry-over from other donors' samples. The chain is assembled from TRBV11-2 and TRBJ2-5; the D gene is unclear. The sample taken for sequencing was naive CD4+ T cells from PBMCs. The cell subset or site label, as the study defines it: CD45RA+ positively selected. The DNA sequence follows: TGTGCCAGCAGCTTATTGCGGTTCGGAGAGACCCAGTACTTC. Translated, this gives CASSLLRFGETQYF.